The rows below give T cell receptor beta chains drawn from one sample of a study of blood T cell repertoires in COVID-19. Sequenced by immunoSEQ multiplex PCR; TCRdb stores in-frame clones only, minus some. The sample consists of roughly 45,000 clones, roughly 89% of them appearing once. Sequencing was carried out using peripheral blood. The receptors here all came from a human donor in a cohort sampled during active COVID-19. The CDR3 runs from the conserved cysteine through the conserved F or W. Fields, in order: V gene, D gene, clone size, J gene, CDR3 DNA, CDR3 protein. A D gene is named only where the DNA matches it firmly. Not all rows give a size; the values are once, few, many and, for expanded clones, a class.

V gene: TRBV19
D gene: -
clone size: -
J gene: TRBJ1-2
CDR3 DNA: TGTGCCAGTAGTAAATCGGCGGATTCTAACTATGGCTACACCTTC
CDR3 protein: CASSKSADSNYGYTF

V gene: TRBV25-1
D gene: TRBD1
clone size: -
J gene: TRBJ2-7
CDR3 DNA: TGTGCCAGCAGCCCAGGGGGCGGACCTTCCTACGAGCAGTACTTC
CDR3 protein: CASSPGGGPSYEQYF

V gene: TRBV19
D gene: TRBD1
clone size: once
J gene: TRBJ2-1
CDR3 DNA: TGTGCCAGTACCGACCCCCCCGGGACAGGGGGCTCCAATGAGCAGTTCTTC
CDR3 protein: CASTDPPGTGGSNEQFF

V gene: TRBV12-3/TRBV12-4
D gene: -
clone size: -
J gene: TRBJ1-1
CDR3 DNA: TGTGCCAGCAGTTTTATCGACTTGATGGCTTTCTTT
CDR3 protein: CASSFIDLMAFF

V gene: TRBV4-3
D gene: TRBD1
clone size: -
J gene: TRBJ1-1
CDR3 DNA: TGCGCCAGCAGCCCAGGACAGGGGATGAACACTGAAGCTTTCTTT
CDR3 protein: CASSPGQGMNTEAFF

V gene: TRBV19
D gene: -
clone size: -
J gene: TRBJ2-7
CDR3 DNA: TGTGCCAGTAGTATTTCCGGAGGGGACGAGCAGTACTTC
CDR3 protein: CASSISGGDEQYF

V gene: TRBV18
D gene: -
clone size: -
J gene: TRBJ1-4
CDR3 DNA: TGTGCCAGCTCAAGGGGGAATGAAAAACTGTTTTTT
CDR3 protein: CASSRGNEKLFF

V gene: TRBV6-2/TRBV6-3
D gene: -
clone size: -
J gene: TRBJ2-7
CDR3 DNA: TGTGCCAGCAGTTCCCACTACGGGGGTCACTACGAGCAGTACTTC
CDR3 protein: CASSSHYGGHYEQYF

V gene: TRBV3-1/TRBV3-2
D gene: TRBD1
clone size: -
J gene: TRBJ1-5
CDR3 DNA: TGTGCCAGCAGCCTCGGACAGGGGTATAGTCAGCCCCAGCATTTT
CDR3 protein: CASSLGQGYSQPQHF

V gene: TRBV5-4
D gene: TRBD1
clone size: -
J gene: TRBJ1-6
CDR3 DNA: TGTGCCAGCAGCTTACAGGGGGCATGGGGATCACCCCTCCACTTT
CDR3 protein: CASSLQGAWGSPLHF

V gene: TRBV7-2
D gene: TRBD2
clone size: -
J gene: TRBJ2-7
CDR3 DNA: TGTGCCAGCAGCTTAGACGCGGGGGGATCCTACGAGCAGTACTTC
CDR3 protein: CASSLDAGGSYEQYF

V gene: TRBV7-8
D gene: -
clone size: -
J gene: TRBJ2-7
CDR3 DNA: TGTGCCAGCAGCTTAGGACTCTCCTACGAGCAGTACTTC
CDR3 protein: CASSLGLSYEQYF

V gene: TRBV18
D gene: TRBD2
clone size: -
J gene: TRBJ2-3
CDR3 DNA: TGTGCCAGCTCACCACCGTCTAGCGGGGGCTCAGATACGCAGTATTTT
CDR3 protein: CASSPPSSGGSDTQYF

V gene: TRBV4-3
D gene: TRBD1
clone size: -
J gene: TRBJ1-5
CDR3 DNA: TGCGCCAGCAGCCAAACCGACAGGGTGGGACCCCAGCATTTT
CDR3 protein: CASSQTDRVGPQHF

V gene: TRBV6-5
D gene: -
clone size: few
J gene: TRBJ1-6
CDR3 DNA: TGTGCCAGCAGTTACTCGCTTCTAAAGAGGCCTTCACCCCTCCACTTT
CDR3 protein: CASSYSLLKRPSPLHF

V gene: TRBV7-2
D gene: -
clone size: -
J gene: TRBJ1-3
CDR3 DNA: TGTGCCAGCAGCTTAGAACAGGGTGCTGGAAACACCATATATTTT
CDR3 protein: CASSLEQGAGNTIYF

V gene: TRBV24-1
D gene: -
clone size: -
J gene: TRBJ1-6
CDR3 DNA: TGTGCCACCAGTGCCCGGGTTAATTCACCCCTCCACTTT
CDR3 protein: CATSARVNSPLHF

V gene: TRBV5-4
D gene: TRBD1
clone size: -
J gene: TRBJ1-4
CDR3 DNA: TGTGCCAGCAGCCTCGGGACAGGGGTCCGTGAAAAACTGTTTTTT
CDR3 protein: CASSLGTGVREKLFF

V gene: TRBV6-1
D gene: -
clone size: -
J gene: TRBJ1-1
CDR3 DNA: TGTGCCAGCAGTGAAGGGGGCAGCCTAATGAACACTGAAGCTTTCTTT
CDR3 protein: CASSEGGSLMNTEAFF

V gene: TRBV1
D gene: -
clone size: -
J gene: TRBJ1-5
CDR3 DNA: TGCACCAGCAGCCACCCCCGCCCCGACAGTAACCGGAATCAGCCCCAGCATTTT
CDR3 protein: CTSSHPRPDSNRNQPQHF

V gene: TRBV21-1
D gene: -
clone size: -
J gene: TRBJ1-5
CDR3 DNA: TGTGCCAGCAGCAAAACAGGGGGGGTTCATAGCAATCAGCCCCAGCATTTT
CDR3 protein: CASSKTGGVHSNQPQHF

V gene: TRBV7-9
D gene: -
clone size: -
J gene: TRBJ1-2
CDR3 DNA: TGTGCCAGCAGCAACGAGAACTATGGCTACACCTTC
CDR3 protein: CASSNENYGYTF

V gene: TRBV5-6
D gene: -
clone size: -
J gene: TRBJ1-2
CDR3 DNA: TGTGCCAGCAGCGAGGAGGACAGCCGACGTGCTAACACCTTC
CDR3 protein: CASSEEDSRRANTF

V gene: TRBV7-2
D gene: TRBD2
clone size: -
J gene: TRBJ2-5
CDR3 DNA: TGTGCCAGCAGCCCCCTAGCGGGGGGTCGTTTAGAGACCCAGTACTTC
CDR3 protein: CASSPLAGGRLETQYF

V gene: TRBV4-2
D gene: TRBD1
clone size: few
J gene: TRBJ1-3
CDR3 DNA: TGTGCCAGCAGCCATGGGACAGGGGGCAGTGGAAACACCATATATTTT
CDR3 protein: CASSHGTGGSGNTIYF

V gene: TRBV5-1
D gene: TRBD1
clone size: -
J gene: TRBJ1-2
CDR3 DNA: TGCGCCAGCAGCCCCGGACAGGGGGCAGGGGGCTACACCTTC
CDR3 protein: CASSPGQGAGGYTF

V gene: TRBV9
D gene: TRBD1
clone size: -
J gene: TRBJ1-6
CDR3 DNA: TGTGCCAGCAGCGGAGGACAGGGCTATAATTCACCCCTCCACTTT
CDR3 protein: CASSGGQGYNSPLHF

V gene: TRBV11-2
D gene: TRBD2
clone size: -
J gene: TRBJ2-7
CDR3 DNA: TGTGCCAGCAGCCAAAGCGGGGGAAGGAACGAGCAGTACTTC
CDR3 protein: CASSQSGGRNEQYF

V gene: TRBV6-4
D gene: TRBD2
clone size: once
J gene: TRBJ2-7
CDR3 DNA: TGTGCCAGCACCGAGAGGACTAGCGGGGGGGCCTACGAGCAGTACTTC
CDR3 protein: CASTERTSGGAYEQYF

V gene: TRBV18
D gene: -
clone size: -
J gene: TRBJ1-1
CDR3 DNA: TGTGCCAGCTCACCACGGACAGACGAAGCTTTCTTT
CDR3 protein: CASSPRTDEAFF

V gene: TRBV6-5
D gene: -
clone size: once
J gene: TRBJ1-3
CDR3 DNA: TGTGCCAGCAGTTACTCGAGGGAGAGCTCTGGAAACACCATATATTTT
CDR3 protein: CASSYSRESSGNTIYF

V gene: TRBV18
D gene: -
clone size: -
J gene: TRBJ2-7
CDR3 DNA: TGTGCCAGCTCACCACGGTCAGGGGAAGGCGAGCAGTACTTC
CDR3 protein: CASSPRSGEGEQYF

V gene: TRBV19
D gene: -
clone size: -
J gene: TRBJ1-4
CDR3 DNA: TGTGCCAGTAGTATAACGGACCGGAGGGTCGCAACTAATGAAAAACTGTTTTTT
CDR3 protein: CASSITDRRVATNEKLFF

V gene: TRBV6-5
D gene: -
clone size: -
J gene: TRBJ2-2
CDR3 DNA: TGTGCCAGCAAAACACAGGGATCCGGGGAGCTGTTTTTT
CDR3 protein: CASKTQGSGELFF

V gene: TRBV6-4
D gene: -
clone size: -
J gene: TRBJ2-4
CDR3 DNA: TGTGCCAGCAGGTCACTCGGACTAAACATTCAGTACTTC
CDR3 protein: CASRSLGLNIQYF

V gene: TRBV13
D gene: -
clone size: -
J gene: TRBJ1-2
CDR3 DNA: TGTGCCAGCAGCAACCGGGACTCACTGGCTCGGGGCTACACCTTC
CDR3 protein: CASSNRDSLARGYTF

V gene: TRBV19
D gene: TRBD1
clone size: -
J gene: TRBJ2-7
CDR3 DNA: TGTGCCAGTACCTCGACAGGGAGCTCCTACGAGCAGTACTTC
CDR3 protein: CASTSTGSSYEQYF

V gene: TRBV7-6
D gene: TRBD1
clone size: -
J gene: TRBJ2-7
CDR3 DNA: TGTGCCAGCAGCCCCGGACAGGGACCCTACGAGCAGTACTTC
CDR3 protein: CASSPGQGPYEQYF

V gene: TRBV4-3
D gene: -
clone size: -
J gene: TRBJ1-1
CDR3 DNA: TGCGCCAGCAGCCAAGAGTTTCGGGACACAATACACCGGGACACTGAAGCTTTCTTT
CDR3 protein: CASSQEFRDTIHRDTEAFF

V gene: TRBV7-2
D gene: TRBD1
clone size: -
J gene: TRBJ1-2
CDR3 DNA: TGTGCCAGCAGCTTGCTGGGACAGGACTTAAACTATGGCTACACCTTC
CDR3 protein: CASSLLGQDLNYGYTF

V gene: TRBV19
D gene: -
clone size: -
J gene: TRBJ2-7
CDR3 DNA: TGTGCCAGTAGTCCCCGGGACAAAGAATACGAGCAGTACTTC
CDR3 protein: CASSPRDKEYEQYF

V gene: TRBV18
D gene: -
clone size: -
J gene: TRBJ1-1
CDR3 DNA: TGTGCCAGCTCACCACCGGGAGGAGGTGGGACTGAAGCTTTCTTT
CDR3 protein: CASSPPGGGGTEAFF

V gene: TRBV4-1
D gene: -
clone size: -
J gene: TRBJ2-7
CDR3 DNA: TGCGCCAGCAGCCAAGGACCGGAAGATGGCAGGGTCATAGACGAGCAGTACTTC
CDR3 protein: CASSQGPEDGRVIDEQYF

V gene: TRBV6-2/TRBV6-3
D gene: -
clone size: -
J gene: TRBJ2-7
CDR3 DNA: TGTGCCAGCAGTTACGGGGCCTCCTACGAGCAGTACTTC
CDR3 protein: CASSYGASYEQYF

V gene: TRBV5-1
D gene: TRBD1
clone size: -
J gene: TRBJ2-6
CDR3 DNA: TGCGCCAGCAGCAGGTTGGGACAGATCTCTGGGGCCAACGTCCTGACTTTC
CDR3 protein: CASSRLGQISGANVLTF

V gene: TRBV7-8
D gene: -
clone size: -
J gene: TRBJ1-5
CDR3 DNA: TGTGCCAGCAGCCTTCAGGGTATTGGCAATCAGCCCCAGCATTTT
CDR3 protein: CASSLQGIGNQPQHF

V gene: TRBV4-3
D gene: -
clone size: -
J gene: TRBJ1-4
CDR3 DNA: TGCGCCAGCAGCCCCGGACAGTTTAATGAAAAACTGTTTTTT
CDR3 protein: CASSPGQFNEKLFF

V gene: TRBV9
D gene: TRBD2
clone size: -
J gene: TRBJ2-5
CDR3 DNA: TGTGCCAGCAGCGTGGGACTAGCGGGGGGTACACAAGAGACCCAGTACTTC
CDR3 protein: CASSVGLAGGTQETQYF

V gene: TRBV6-2/TRBV6-3
D gene: -
clone size: -
J gene: TRBJ1-1
CDR3 DNA: TGTGCCAGCAGTCAGGAGGGGTGGATGAACACTGAAGCTTTCTTT
CDR3 protein: CASSQEGWMNTEAFF

V gene: TRBV7-9
D gene: TRBD1
clone size: -
J gene: TRBJ2-7
CDR3 DNA: TGTGCCAGCAGCTCGCCAGGCGGGACAGGGACCTACGAGCAGTACTTC
CDR3 protein: CASSSPGGTGTYEQYF

V gene: TRBV2
D gene: -
clone size: -
J gene: TRBJ1-5
CDR3 DNA: TGTGCCAGCAGTGCCGGGACAAGCAATCAGCCCCAGCATTTT
CDR3 protein: CASSAGTSNQPQHF

V gene: TRBV4-1
D gene: TRBD1
clone size: once
J gene: TRBJ2-6
CDR3 DNA: TGCGCCAGCAGCCAACTAGGGACAGCTGGCTCTGGGGCCAACGTCCTGACTTTC
CDR3 protein: CASSQLGTAGSGANVLTF

V gene: TRBV6-4
D gene: TRBD1
clone size: -
J gene: TRBJ2-6
CDR3 DNA: TGTGCCAGCAGTAGGGGACAGGGGGCGTCTGGGGCCAACGTCCTGACTTTC
CDR3 protein: CASSRGQGASGANVLTF

V gene: TRBV9
D gene: TRBD1
clone size: -
J gene: TRBJ1-4
CDR3 DNA: TGTGCCAGCAGCACGGGACAGGGGGCAGGGACTAATGAAAAACTGTTTTTT
CDR3 protein: CASSTGQGAGTNEKLFF

V gene: TRBV6-6
D gene: -
clone size: -
J gene: TRBJ1-1
CDR3 DNA: TGTGCCAGCAGTCCCCGGGAGTCCTACACTGAAGCTTTCTTT
CDR3 protein: CASSPRESYTEAFF

V gene: TRBV7-2
D gene: -
clone size: -
J gene: TRBJ1-2
CDR3 DNA: TGTGCCAGCAGCTTAGCCATTTCTAACTATGGCTACACCTTC
CDR3 protein: CASSLAISNYGYTF

V gene: TRBV4-1
D gene: -
clone size: few
J gene: TRBJ1-5
CDR3 DNA: TGCGCCAGCAGCCAAGAGAACAGTATTAGCAATCAGCCCCAGCATTTT
CDR3 protein: CASSQENSISNQPQHF

V gene: TRBV6-6
D gene: -
clone size: -
J gene: TRBJ1-1
CDR3 DNA: TGTGCCAGCAGTCCGAGTTACCCGGGACAGAACACTGAAGCTTTCTTT
CDR3 protein: CASSPSYPGQNTEAFF

V gene: TRBV4-1
D gene: TRBD1
clone size: medium-sized
J gene: TRBJ1-4
CDR3 DNA: TGCGCCAGCAGCCAATATCGTACGGACAGGGTCGCTCTACTGTTTTTT
CDR3 protein: CASSQYRTDRVALLFF

V gene: TRBV2
D gene: -
clone size: few
J gene: TRBJ1-5
CDR3 DNA: TGTGCCAGCAGTGAAGCACTTCGCGGGGTTTGGGATCAGCCCCAGCATTTT
CDR3 protein: CASSEALRGVWDQPQHF